This TCR beta chain was captured in a study of shared clonotypes between healthy human individuals. Assay runs were performed at deep level. Libraries were prepared by immunoSEQ multiplex PCR; TCRdb keeps only in-frame clonotypes and omits some of them. The sample has approximately 2,000,000 clones, just under 95% seen once; the top ten hold more than 1.5%. Germline V gene data show CDR1 as LGHNA and CDR2 as YSLEER. This CDR3 has 17 amino acids. V dropped 4 bases and J dropped 2; count of bases not matched to a gene: 7. Positive CCR7 selection of CD45RO-negative cells yielded the naive CD8 cells, and terminally differentiated effector memory CD45RA+ cells were excluded. Adults of Caucasian background living in Nashville, Tennessee made up all donors.

Source material: naive CD8+ T cells from PBMCs. This TCR came from a young man in good health. Some clones in this sample may be carry-over from other donors' samples. The rearrangement joins TRBV4-3 to TRBJ2-1; TRBD2 aligns across 11 bases. In DNA, the CDR3 is TGCGCCAGCAGCCTTTCAGGGACTAGCGGCACCTACAATGAGCAGTTCTTC. This encodes CASSLSGTSGTYNEQFF.